One TCR beta chain is described in this entry. Its antigen specificity is not known. No much larger clone is present one base from it, and per-base qualities are unavailable. The data originate from a study of T-cell memory formation after mild COVID-19 (dated by TCRdb to about 2021). Regarding the complete study: Most TCR sequence clusters were specific to one of the two donors. Two young, previously healthy adult volunteers, one female and one male, were included in the cohort. In a couple of donors, T-cell clones that expanded and contracted after mild COVID-19 were followed by sequencing TCRalpha and TCRbeta repertoires longitudinally. What the study reported, not specific to this receptor: The study included only two mild cases, and larger cohorts that include severe cases with pre-infection samples were judged to be necessary. Some responding clones were detected in pre-infection memory, suggesting pre-existing cross-reactive memory T cells joined the SARS-CoV-2 response. The second-wave clones that peaked on day 37 were not confirmed to be SARS-CoV-2 specific. Balanced CD4/CD8 phenotypes were observed for clones contracting from day 15 to 85, whereas a bias towards CD4+ was observed for a second wave of clones expanding from day 15 to 37. Contracting CD4+ clones appeared mostly in the CM and EM memory subsets, whereas CD8+ clones were enriched in EMRA.

Ficoll-Paque density gradient centrifugation was the method used to isolate PBMCs. Instrument used: Illumina NovaSeq 6000. TCRalpha and TCRbeta cDNA libraries were constructed by 5'RACE with constant-segment primers, with sample barcodes and unique molecular identifiers being introduced. RNA was extracted from every sample with Trizol reagent. Amplification of the libraries took two PCR steps, and the second step added a second sample barcode plus Illumina TruSeq adapters. Libraries were sequenced on an Illumina NovaSeq with 2 x 150 bp paired-end reads. In the paper's pipeline: Reads were demultiplexed and collapsed into UMI-guided consensus sequences with migec v1.2.7. Using mixcr v2.1.11, UMI consensuses were aligned to TRA and TRB V and J templates and then assembled into clonotypes. Clonotypes were classified as expanded or contracted when called significant by both edgeR and NoisET, with noise models trained on biological replicates. For edgeR calls, a false discovery rate-adjusted p below 0.01 and a log2 fold-change threshold of 1 were applied. As an exploratory analysis of dynamics, max-normalized trajectories of the 1000 most abundant clonotypes were examined by PCA with hierarchical clustering. Separately sequenced CD4+ and CD8+ repertoires were used to assign the CD4 or CD8 phenotype of responding clones. In-frame beta chains were kept once TCRdb had trimmed the public reads at Q25 with fastp and called clones with MiXCR. Every CDR3 protein is listed once, alongside the most common genes and DNA of its rows. It is TCRdb's table, rather than the study itself, that gives the V and J calls and clone size. The sample table shows over 300,000 distinct CDR3 sequences, and 20% to 25% are seen once. The leading ten clones occupy 20% to 25% of the sample.

V was cut back by 5 bases and J by 0 bases, leaving a gap of 15 bases between them. There are 16 amino acids in the CDR3, from cysteine to phenylalanine inclusive. Only CDR3 DNA remains: 48 bases, in frame from the first base. From a lookup of the germline V gene, CDR1 and CDR2 are SGHAT and FQNNGV. The chain is assembled from TRBV11-2 and TRBJ2-3; a tentative D call is TRBD2 (5 bases match). This TCR was sampled from a man aged 18 to 29 who had mild COVID-19 (a few samples of this study predate the infection). The sample titles of this study are shuffled in the database, so cell type and time point are left out; the donor was told from shared clones. Sequencing used PBMCs or a T cell subset sorted from them (not recorded which). The DNA reads as follows: TGTGCCAGCAGCCCATCTAGCTCGGGGAGCACAGATACGCAGTATTTT. Translation gives CASSPSSSGSTDTQYF. Reference TRBV11-2 and TRBJ2-3 proteins supply the regions before and after the CDR3; the full variable domain is: EAGVAQSPRYKIIEKRQSVAFWCNPISGHATLYWYQQILGQGPKLLIQFQNNGVVDDSQLPKDRFSAERLKGVDSTLKIQPAKLEDSAVYLCASSPSSSGSTDTQYFGPGTRLTVL.